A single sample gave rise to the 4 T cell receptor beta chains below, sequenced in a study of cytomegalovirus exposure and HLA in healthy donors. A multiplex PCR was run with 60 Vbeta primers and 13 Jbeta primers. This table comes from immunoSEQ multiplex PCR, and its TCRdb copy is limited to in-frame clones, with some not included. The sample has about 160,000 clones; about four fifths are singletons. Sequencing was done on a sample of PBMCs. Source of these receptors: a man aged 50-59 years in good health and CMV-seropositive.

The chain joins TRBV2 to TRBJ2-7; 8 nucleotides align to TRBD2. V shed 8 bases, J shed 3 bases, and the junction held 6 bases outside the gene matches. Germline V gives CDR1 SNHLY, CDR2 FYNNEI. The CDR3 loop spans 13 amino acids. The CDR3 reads CASVYSGIYEQYF. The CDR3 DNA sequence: TGTGCCAGCGTTTATAGCGGGATCTACGAGCAGTACTTC.

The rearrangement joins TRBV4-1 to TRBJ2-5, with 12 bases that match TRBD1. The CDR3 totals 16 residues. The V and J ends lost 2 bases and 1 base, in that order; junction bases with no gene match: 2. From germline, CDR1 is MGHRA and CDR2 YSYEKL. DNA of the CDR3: TGCGCCAGCAGCCAATGGGACAGGGGGCTCCAAGAGACCCAGTACTTC. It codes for CASSQWDRGLQETQYF.

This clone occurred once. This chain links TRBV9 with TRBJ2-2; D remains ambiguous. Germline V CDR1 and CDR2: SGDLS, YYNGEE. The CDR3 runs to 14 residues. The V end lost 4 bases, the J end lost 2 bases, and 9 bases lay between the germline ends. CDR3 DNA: TGTGCCAGCAGCAATATAATTAACACCGGGGAGCTGTTTTTT. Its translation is CASSNIINTGELFF.

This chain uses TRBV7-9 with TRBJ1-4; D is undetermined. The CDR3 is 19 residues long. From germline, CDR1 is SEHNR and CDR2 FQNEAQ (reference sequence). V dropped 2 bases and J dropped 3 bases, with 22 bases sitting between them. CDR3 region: CASSLPRETKEAANEKLFF. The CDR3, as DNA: TGTGCCAGCAGCTTACCTCGTGAAACCAAAGAGGCCGCTAATGAAAAACTGTTTTTT.